This T cell receptor beta chain was identified in a study of early T cells in non-severe SARS-CoV-2 infection. As for the study in general: Sequencing input comprised bulk RNA from unsorted whole blood; chain pairing was not available. Notes on the study in general: VDJdb matches were skewed toward anti-spike CD8 T cell responses.

This clonotype came up a few times. Its cognate antigen is unknown. Germline loops: CDR1 LGHNA, CDR2 YSLEER. This CDR3 is 15 amino acids long. J gave up 3 bases and V 6 bases, and 7 bases lay outside the gene matches. As part of library construction, unique molecular identifiers were attached to individual cDNA molecules. One entry per CDR3 protein results from TCRdb running MiXCR on the 5' RACE reads. Altogether approximately 56,000 distinct CDR3 sequences are present, about 10% being singletons, with the ten largest covering approximately 13%. The sequencing sample was made of whole blood. The clonotype comes from an adult who was a healthcare worker with PCR-confirmed SARS-CoV-2 infection or an uninfected control (not recorded which). The chain uses TRBV4-3 and TRBJ2-2, with 7 bases fitting TRBD2. CDR3 in amino acids: CASREGRGYTGELFF. CDR3 nucleotides: TGCGCCAGCAGGGAGGGGCGGGGGTACACCGGGGAGCTGTTTTTT.